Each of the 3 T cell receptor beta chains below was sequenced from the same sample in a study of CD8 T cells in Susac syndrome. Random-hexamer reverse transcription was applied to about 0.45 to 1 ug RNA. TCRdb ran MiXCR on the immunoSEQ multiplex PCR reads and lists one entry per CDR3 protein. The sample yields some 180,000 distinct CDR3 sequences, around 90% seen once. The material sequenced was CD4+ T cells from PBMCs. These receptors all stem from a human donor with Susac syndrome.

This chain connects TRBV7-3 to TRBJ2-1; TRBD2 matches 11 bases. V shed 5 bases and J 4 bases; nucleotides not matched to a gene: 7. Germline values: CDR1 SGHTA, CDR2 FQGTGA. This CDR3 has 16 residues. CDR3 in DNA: TGTGCCAGCAGCATCCGCGGGACTAGCGGATACAATGAGCAGTTCTTC. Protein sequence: CASSIRGTSGYNEQFF.

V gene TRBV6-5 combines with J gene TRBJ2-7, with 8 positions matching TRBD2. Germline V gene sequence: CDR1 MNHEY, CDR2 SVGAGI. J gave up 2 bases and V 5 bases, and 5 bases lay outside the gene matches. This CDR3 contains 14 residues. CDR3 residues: CASSPRRGAYEQYF. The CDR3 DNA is TGTGCCAGCAGTCCTCGGCGGGGGGCCTACGAGCAGTACTTC.

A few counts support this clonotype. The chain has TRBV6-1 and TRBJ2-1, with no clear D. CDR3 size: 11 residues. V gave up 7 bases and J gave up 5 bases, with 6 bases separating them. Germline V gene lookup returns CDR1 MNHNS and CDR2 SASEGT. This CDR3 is CASIGNNEQFF. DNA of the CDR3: TGTGCCAGCATTGGCAACAATGAGCAGTTCTTC.